Sequencing of this T cell receptor (beta chain) was carried out in a study of Ad26.COV2.S vaccination and SARS-CoV-2 variants. Whole-study context: Each vaccinee took Ad26.COV2.S intramuscularly, once or twice 56 days apart. Study outcomes and limitations: Similar non-spike TCR breadth was observed in recipients of vaccine and of placebo. Quantification of TCR breadth and depth may have yielded underestimates of total T cell responses.

Per the germline V gene, CDR1 is SGHAT and CDR2 is FQNNGV. CDR3 length: 15 residues. Trimming removed 0 bases from V and 3 bases from J; junction bases left unmatched: 3. Stated treatment: 19 received Ad26.COV2.S at low or high dose, single or two shots; several received placebo; per-sample allocation not given. Material that was analyzed had been drawn on day 63 after the first vaccine or placebo injection. The vaccine antigen was prefusion-stabilized Wuhan SARS-CoV-2 spike. Turning to this clone: Antigen unknown.

Sequencing used immunoSEQ multiplex PCR; TCRdb keeps in-frame clones, though not all of them. This sample has about 350,000 clones; 70% to 90% occur once, and the top ten carry approximately 12%. The J gene is TRBJ2-3, the V gene TRBV11-2, with 7 bases that match TRBD2. This receptor was obtained from a person aged 18-65 years who received the Ad26.COV2.S COVID-19 vaccine or a placebo. The source material was peripheral blood, sampled in a trial of Ad26.COV2.S vaccine versus placebo. This chain's CDR3 is CASSLETGGTDTQYF. Here the CDR3 DNA reads TGTGCCAGCAGCTTAGAAACGGGAGGAACAGATACGCAGTATTTT.